The present T cell receptor beta chain was sequenced within a study of T cell clones after liver transplantation. Study-wide context: In this trial, immunosuppression withdrawal was attempted within 2 years of liver transplant. Patients counted as tolerant after at least one year off all immunosuppression, enzymes not exceeding twice normal.

The V end was cut by 4 bases, the J end by 0 bases, with 9 bases between. Germline values: CDR1 MNHEY, CDR2 SMNVEV (reference sequence). The CDR3 runs to 14 residues. Study-level results: Post-transplant time points were not standardized, so conclusions are preliminary. A significant post-transplant drop in circulating graft-donor-reactive CD4 TCRbeta sequences occurred in most of the 8 subjects.

Concerning this clone itself: Its antigen is as yet unknown.

Some clones are missing from TCRdb's copy, which holds only in-frame ones; the method was immunoSEQ multiplex PCR. The repertoire includes about 78,000 clones, approximately 80% of them detected once, and about 0.6% sits in the top ten. The sample consisted of CD4+ T cells from blood, taken before liver transplant. This TCR derives from a human donor who received a liver transplant. The chain is built from TRBV27 and TRBJ1-2; D unclear. CDR3 nucleotides: TGTGCCAGCAGTTCGGGTTTTACTAACTATGGCTACACCTTC. It yields the protein CASSSGFTNYGYTF.